This record covers a single TCR beta chain. Its antigen is currently unknown. A read error may produce the germline difference seen at one junction end. The record originates from a study of Graves' ophthalmopathy and Graves' hyperthyroidism. Study-level information: The study drew peripheral blood at initial diagnosis, before any treatment.

RNA served as the template for amplifying TCR beta CDR3 regions. Scientists carried out first-round RT-PCR using HTBI primers and then a second-round multiplex PCR. A single record per CDR3 protein comes from TCRdb applying MiXCR to the multiplex PCR reads. The profile shows 200,000 to 250,000 distinct CDR3 sequences, about a fifth of them singletons. Broader study findings: Using a 13-signature model, the authors split ophthalmopathy from stable hyperthyroidism, with roughly 90% sensitivity and 81.08% specificity.

The study enrolled ophthalmopathy donors with moderate-to-severe activity, CAS ≥3, NOSPECS ≥4 and duration under 3 months. Exclusion criteria comprised other autoimmune diseases, uncontrolled infections, pregnancy or lactation in patients. The CDR3 runs to 15 residues. CDR1 is MNHEY and CDR2 is SVGEGT in the germline V gene. The sample consisted of peripheral blood. This clonotype originated in a woman between 50 and 59 years old with Graves' ophthalmopathy. V and J are TRBV6-2 or TRBV6-3 and TRBJ1-2; TRBD1 might be the D (5 bases). In DNA, the CDR3 is TGTGCCAGCAGGGCGATGGGGCGGACTAATTATGGCTACACCTTC. Residues: CASRAMGRTNYGYTF.